One and the same sample provided the 27 T cell receptor beta chains below, sequenced in a study of T cell responses to AZD1222 COVID-19 vaccine. Measured with immunoSEQ multiplex PCR; TCRdb has only the in-frame clones, and not every one. The sample holds more than 120,000 clones, approximately 88% seen once. Sequencing was performed on peripheral blood, taken 28 days after the second dose of the MenACWY control vaccine. These receptors were obtained from an adult who received the MenACWY meningococcal vaccine as a control.

The chain uses TRBV7-2 and TRBJ1-2; no firm D call. Germline V gives CDR1 SGHTA, CDR2 FQGNSA. This CDR3 has 13 amino acids. Trimming removed 5 bases at V and 4 bases at J, with 11 bases between. The CDR3 spells CASSPPRFYGYTF. The CDR3 nucleotides are TGTGCCAGCAGCCCACCCCGGTTCTATGGCTACACCTTC.

The J gene is TRBJ1-2, the V gene TRBV12-3 or TRBV12-4, with D maybe TRBD1 (5 bases). The CDR3 is made up of 12 amino acids. V was shortened by 6 bases and J by 7 bases, with 12 bases between the two germline ends. The CDR3 loop reads CASSLGRGGYTF. In DNA, the CDR3 is TGTGCCAGCAGCCTGGGGCGGGGTGGCTACACCTTC.

This clone occurred once. The rearrangement joins TRBV7-9 to TRBJ1-5; 7 positions agree with TRBD1. The CDR3 contains 14 residues. Germline loops: CDR1 SEHNR, CDR2 FQNEAQ (reference sequence). Germline trimming cut 5 bases from V and 8 bases from J; bases unmatched to any gene: 9. This CDR3 is CASSPRGRGEPQHF. CDR3 DNA: TGTGCCAGCAGCCCCCGAGGCAGGGGGGAGCCCCAGCATTTT.

This sequence joins TRBV6-5 and TRBJ2-1; possible D gene TRBD2, 5 bases. The germline V and J ends were trimmed by 6 bases and 6 bases, with 18 bases remaining between them. The CDR3 totals 15 residues. The V gene's germline CDR1 is MNHEY and CDR2 SVGAGI. Written as DNA, the CDR3 is TGTGCCAGCAGAACCGGGAATAGCCATCTCAATGAGCAGTTCTTC. This gives the protein CASRTGNSHLNEQFF.

The chain links TRBV6-2 or TRBV6-3 to TRBJ2-1, with 14 nucleotides matching TRBD2. The CDR3 has 21 amino acids. Unmatched junction bases numbered 21, after V lost 6 bases and J lost 5 bases. Germline CDR1 reads MNHEY; CDR2 reads SVGEGT. This CDR3 is CASSPSRTSGRSPTSHNEQFF. Written as DNA, the CDR3 is TGTGCCAGCAGCCCCTCTCGGACTAGCGGGAGGTCCCCTACTAGTCACAATGAGCAGTTCTTC.

This clone has only a few counts. V usage is TRBV11-2 and J usage is TRBJ2-7; 11 bases map to TRBD2. CDR1 and CDR2 from the germline V gene are SGHAT and FQNNGV. The CDR3 extends over 17 amino acids. V lost 0 bases, J lost 6 bases, and 10 bases stayed unmatched. The CDR3 loop reads CASSLDPELAGAVEQYF. Here the CDR3 DNA reads TGTGCCAGCAGCTTAGATCCAGAACTAGCGGGAGCGGTCGAGCAGTACTTC.

DNA of the CDR3: TGCGCCAGCAGCCTCTACCAACAGGGGGGCCCCATCGAGCAGTACTTC. Translation: CASSLYQQGGPIEQYF. The J gene is TRBJ2-7, the V gene TRBV4-1, with 8 bases matching TRBD1. After removal of 4 bases from V and 6 bases from J, the junction contained 14 bases not matched to a gene. In germline, CDR1 is MGHRA, CDR2 YSYEKL. The CDR3 loop spans 16 amino acids.

V and J are TRBV18 and TRBJ2-7; 11 bases agree with TRBD1. Germline V gene sequence: CDR1 KGHSH, CDR2 LQKENI. The CDR3 length is 14 residues. Germline trimming cut 8 bases from V and 6 bases from J; bases unmatched to any gene: 9. The CDR3 region has the DNA TGTGCCAGCAAAGGACAGGGGGCTCTTGGCGAGCAGTACTTC. Translated, it gives CASKGQGALGEQYF.

The chain links TRBV19 to TRBJ1-3; D uncertain. Germline-derived CDR1 and CDR2 are LNHDA and SQIVND (reference sequence). V was cut by 5 bases and J by 3 bases, with 8 bases left in between. There are 13 residues in the CDR3. The CDR3 nucleotides read TGTGCCAGTAGTCTATTGAATGGAAACACCATATATTTT. Translated, it gives CASSLLNGNTIYF.

The V and J genes are TRBV5-5 and TRBJ2-4, with D possibly matching TRBD2 (5 bases). V was pared by 0 bases and J by 8 bases, with 15 bases between. Germline CDR1 and CDR2: SGHKS and YYEKEE (reference sequence). CDR3 length equals 15 residues. The DNA for the CDR3 is TGTGCCAGCAGCTTGGTTTTGGGATTGGGAGACATTCAGTACTTC. It specifies CASSLVLGLGDIQYF.

DNA for the CDR3: TGTGCCAGCAGCTTGGCGGGAGAGACCCAGTACTTC. Translation gives CASSLAGETQYF. This chain joins TRBV5-6 and TRBJ2-5; D gene ambiguous. Germline CDR1 is SGHDT and CDR2 is YYEEEE. This CDR3 contains 12 residues. Trimming cost V 0 bases and J 4 bases, with 4 bases left between them.

V gene TRBV11-3 combines with J gene TRBJ1-6; D remains unclear. Trimming pared 2 bases from V and 9 bases from J, leaving 5 bases between. This CDR3 has 12 amino acids. The germline gives CDR1 SGHNT, CDR2 YENEEA. CDR3 amino acids: CASSLRSSPLHF. The CDR3, as DNA: TGTGCCAGCAGCTTACGGAGTTCACCCCTCCACTTT.

The genes are TRBV4-2 and TRBJ1-1; D remains ambiguous. This CDR3 has 14 residues. The V and J ends lost 0 bases and 1 base respectively, with 6 bases between them. The V gene's germline CDR1 is LGHNA and CDR2 YNFKEQ. CDR3 sequence reads: CASSQDLANTEAFF. Here the CDR3 DNA reads TGTGCCAGCAGCCAAGATTTGGCGAACACTGAAGCTTTCTTT.

The chain joins TRBV2 to TRBJ2-7; D perhaps matches TRBD1 (6 bases). V lost 6 bases, J lost 0 bases, and 12 bases lay in between. The CDR3 totals 14 residues. Germline V gives CDR1 SNHLY, CDR2 FYNNEI. The CDR3 region is CASSPDRASYEQYF. Written as DNA, the CDR3 is TGTGCCAGCAGCCCGGACAGAGCCTCCTACGAGCAGTACTTC.

This clone was seen repeatedly, ten times or more. The chain joins TRBV6-2 or TRBV6-3 to TRBJ2-3; tentative D call: TRBD1 (6 bases). V lost 2 bases and J lost 2, with 11 bases in between. CDR1 MNHEY and CDR2 SVGEGT come from the germline V gene. CDR3 length equals 15 residues. DNA of the CDR3: TGTGCCAGCAGTTACCGGTGGACAGTCACAGATACGCAGTATTTT. This gives the protein CASSYRWTVTDTQYF.

The chain combines TRBV9 with TRBJ1-5; tentative D call: TRBD1 (6 bases). Trimming stripped 3 bases from V and 0 bases from J, with 10 bases between. This CDR3 contains 15 residues. Germline CDR1 is SGDLS and CDR2 is YYNGEE. Here the CDR3 reads CASSAQGLSNQPQHF. In DNA, the CDR3 is TGTGCCAGCAGCGCACAGGGCCTTAGCAATCAGCCCCAGCATTTT.

In nucleotides, the CDR3 is TGTGCCAGCAGTTTCGGACAGGGACCCCCTTTGAACACTGTGGCTTTCTTT. This translates into CASSFGQGPPLNTVAFF. The chain uses TRBV27 and TRBJ1-1; TRBD1 matches 8 bases. The length of the CDR3 is 17 residues. Germline CDR1 is MNHEY and CDR2 is SMNVEV (reference sequence). Unmatched junction bases numbered 20, after V lost 3 bases and J lost 11 bases.

The chain links TRBV19 to TRBJ1-1; D unresolved. Germline V lookup: CDR1 LNHDA, CDR2 SQIVND (reference sequence). With 3 bases removed from V and 5 bases from J, the gap between germline ends came to 19 bases. CDR3 length equals 16 residues. CDR3 sequence: CASSIKVLPPGTEAFF. DNA for the CDR3: TGTGCCAGTAGTATTAAAGTCTTGCCCCCTGGGACTGAAGCTTTCTTT.

V is TRBV24-1 and J is TRBJ2-2; D may be TRBD2 (6 bases). Germline-derived CDR1 and CDR2 are KGHDR and SFDVKD. The CDR3 loop spans 17 amino acids. V shed 6 bases and J shed 4 bases, with 20 bases lying between them. CDR3 loop: CATSPQTPGRSTGELFF. The DNA of the CDR3 is TGTGCCACCAGTCCCCAGACCCCCGGGAGATCCACCGGGGAGCTGTTTTTT.

The rearrangement uses TRBV2 and TRBJ2-5; no firm D call. CDR3 length: 15 residues. Deletions cut 8 bases from V and 5 bases from J, with 21 bases between. Germline-derived CDR1 and CDR2 are SNHLY and FYNNEI. DNA for the CDR3: TGTGCCAGCTCAAAACTGACTGAACCCGCCGAGACCCAGTACTTC. Encoded protein: CASSKLTEPAETQYF. Using reference TRBV2 and TRBJ2-5 for the parts outside the CDR3, the full variable domain is EPEVTQTPSHQVTQMGQEVILRCVPISNHLYFYWYRQILGQKVEFLVSFYNNEISEKSEIFDDQFSVERPDGSNFTLKIRSTKLEDSAMYFCASSKLTEPAETQYFGPGTRLLVL.

DNA of the CDR3: TGTGCCAGCAGTTCACCCGGGAGAAGCAATCAGCCCCAGCATTTT. Protein: CASSSPGRSNQPQHF. The J gene is TRBJ1-5, the V gene TRBV28, with D unclear. Trimming stripped 4 bases from V and 1 base from J, with 11 bases between. Per the germline V gene, CDR1 is MDHEN and CDR2 is SYDVKM. The CDR3 contains 15 residues.

V usage is TRBV24-1 and J usage is TRBJ2-1, with TRBD2 matching 13 bases. Trimming removed 3 bases from V and 1 base from J; junction bases left unmatched: 8. The CDR3 sequence is 19 residues long. Germline V gene data show CDR1 as KGHDR and CDR2 as SFDVKD. The CDR3 nucleotides read TGTGCCACCAGTGATGGACAGGGACTAGCGGGACGTTCCTACAATGAGCAGTTCTTC. Residues: CATSDGQGLAGRSYNEQFF.

The gene calls are TRBV24-1 and TRBJ2-3, with 10 bases fitting TRBD2. The germline V gene encodes CDR1 KGHDR and CDR2 SFDVKD. The CDR3 covers 17 residues. Unmatched junction bases numbered 16, after V lost 5 bases and J lost 9 bases. The CDR3 DNA is TGTGCCACCAGTGCTTTATCGACTAGCGGGCCCTTAGGGACGCAGTATTTT. Its protein product is CATSALSTSGPLGTQYF.

V is TRBV6-1 and J is TRBJ2-7, with D possibly being TRBD2 (6 bases). This CDR3 has 16 residues. The V gene lost 2 bases and the J gene lost 3 bases, with 17 bases spanning the gap. Germline CDR1 and CDR2: MNHNS and SASEGT. CDR3 sequence (DNA): TGTGCCAGCAGTGAAAGGGGAAGGGCGGGACTCTACGAGCAGTACTTC. Translated: CASSERGRAGLYEQYF.

The chain recombines TRBV3-1 (or the pseudogene TRBV3-2) with TRBJ1-5; 8 positions agree with TRBD1. Germline loops: CDR1 LGHDT, CDR2 YNNKEL (reference sequence). With 5 bases clipped from V and 4 bases from J, the junction kept 1 base outside the gene matches. This CDR3 is 13 amino acids long. CDR3 sequence (DNA): TGTGCCAGCAGCAGGACAGGGAATCAGCCCCAGCATTTT. Protein: CASSRTGNQPQHF.

CDR3 residues: CASSLETSGRDTGELFF. Written as DNA, the CDR3 is TGTGCCAGCAGCTTAGAGACTAGCGGGAGGGACACCGGGGAGCTGTTTTTT. The chain links TRBV11-2 to TRBJ2-2; 14 bases match TRBD2. The CDR3 loop spans 17 amino acids. Germline trimming cut 0 bases from V and 3 bases from J; bases unmatched to any gene: 0. Germline V lookup: CDR1 SGHAT, CDR2 FQNNGV.

CDR3 amino acids: CASSYLVGQKNTEAFF. In DNA, the CDR3 is TGTGCCAGCAGTTACCTCGTAGGACAAAAGAACACTGAAGCTTTCTTT. This chain joins TRBV6-6 and TRBJ1-1, with D tentatively TRBD1 (5 bases). Deletions cut 2 bases from V and 1 base from J, with 14 bases between. Germline V gene sequence: CDR1 MNHNY, CDR2 SVGAGI (reference sequence). The CDR3 loop spans 16 amino acids.